This T cell receptor beta chain was sequenced in a study of early T cells in non-severe SARS-CoV-2 infection. Study-level information: Whole-blood bulk RNA, unsorted, was sequenced, and chains were unpaired. Points from the study as a whole: Database matching using VDJdb favored anti-spike CD8 responses, with private and CD4 specificities left missing.

The protocol attached unique molecular identifiers to individual cDNA molecules. TCRdb ran MiXCR on the 5' RACE reads and lists one entry per CDR3 protein. The data contain tens of thousands of distinct CDR3 sequences, approximately 15% of them singletons. The V segment lost 1 base and the J segment 2 bases; nucleotides outside the gene matches: 5. The CDR3 is 15 amino acids. Germline lookup yields CDR1 DFQATT and CDR2 SNEGSKA (reference sequence). This clonotype turned up a few times. What it binds is not known. The rearrangement links TRBV20-1 to TRBJ2-1; TRBD1 agrees at 7 bases. Sequenced input: whole blood. The TCR originated in an adult who was a healthcare worker with PCR-confirmed SARS-CoV-2 infection or an uninfected control (not recorded which). As DNA, the CDR3 is TGCAGTGCTAGAGCTGACAGGGACGCCTACAATGAGCAGTTCTTC. Amino acids: CSARADRDAYNEQFF.